This T cell receptor (beta chain) was sequenced in a study of T cells in Graves' hyperthyroidism and ophthalmopathy. The study's findings and limits: Ophthalmopathy prediction by the model preceded onset by a median roughly 6 months.

At least ten counts were recorded for this clonotype. Its specificity is not known. The CDR3 runs 15 residues. The germline V gene encodes CDR1 SEHNR and CDR2 FQNEAQ (reference sequence). V was pared by 8 bases and J by 0 bases, with 14 bases between. The study left out patients who had uncontrolled infection, other autoimmune disease, pregnancy or lactation. Amplified regions were TCR beta CDR3 sequences from RNA transcripts. First-round RT-PCR targeting the TCR CDR3 was performed with the HTBI primer set. Using its own MiXCR run on the multiplex PCR reads, TCRdb lists one record per CDR3 protein. The sample has around 700,000 distinct CDR3 sequences; about 35% are singletons.

This chain joins TRBV7-9 and TRBJ1-3; D remains ambiguous. Sequenced input: blood. This sequence was found in a woman in her thirties or forties with Graves' hyperthyroidism. CDR3 DNA: TGTGCCAGCTATACTTGGCACAACTCTGGAAACACCATATATTTT. Protein: CASYTWHNSGNTIYF.